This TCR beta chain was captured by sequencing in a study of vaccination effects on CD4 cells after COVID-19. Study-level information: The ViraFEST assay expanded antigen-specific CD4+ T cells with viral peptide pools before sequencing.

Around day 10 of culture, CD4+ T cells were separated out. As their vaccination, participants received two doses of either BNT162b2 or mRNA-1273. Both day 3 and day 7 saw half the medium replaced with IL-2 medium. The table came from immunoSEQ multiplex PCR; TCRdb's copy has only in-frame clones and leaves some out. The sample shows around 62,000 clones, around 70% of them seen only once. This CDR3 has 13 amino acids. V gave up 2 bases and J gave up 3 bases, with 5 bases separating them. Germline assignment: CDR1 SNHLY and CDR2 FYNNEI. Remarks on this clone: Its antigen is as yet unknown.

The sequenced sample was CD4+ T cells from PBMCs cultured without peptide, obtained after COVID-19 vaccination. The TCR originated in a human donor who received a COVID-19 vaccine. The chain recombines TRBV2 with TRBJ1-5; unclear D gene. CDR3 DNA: TGTGCCAGCAGTGAAACTTCCAATCAGCCCCAGCATTTT. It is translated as CASSETSNQPQHF.